This T cell receptor (beta chain) is from a study of blood T cells in healthy people across ages. It was with a sample-barcoded 5' primer and a J-beta primer mix that a second PCR of roughly 7 to 12 cycles was run. MiXCR, run by TCRdb on the 5' RACE reads, gives a single entry per CDR3 protein. This sample has about 630,000 distinct CDR3 sequences, with roughly 21% found just once. This clonotype was detected a few times. The source of this sequence is a man between 65 and 85 years old in good health. Sample: blood.

The CDR3 loop reads CASSFPGHYGDSNQPQHF. As DNA, the CDR3 is TGTGCCAGCAGTTTCCCGGGACACTACGGCGATAGCAATCAGCCCCAGCATTTT. This rearrangement joins TRBV6-5 to TRBJ1-5, with D possibly TRBD1 on 6 matching bases. V lost 4 bases to trimming and J lost 0 bases, with 19 bases between them. The V gene's germline CDR1 is MNHEY and CDR2 SVGAGI. The CDR3 has 18 amino acids.